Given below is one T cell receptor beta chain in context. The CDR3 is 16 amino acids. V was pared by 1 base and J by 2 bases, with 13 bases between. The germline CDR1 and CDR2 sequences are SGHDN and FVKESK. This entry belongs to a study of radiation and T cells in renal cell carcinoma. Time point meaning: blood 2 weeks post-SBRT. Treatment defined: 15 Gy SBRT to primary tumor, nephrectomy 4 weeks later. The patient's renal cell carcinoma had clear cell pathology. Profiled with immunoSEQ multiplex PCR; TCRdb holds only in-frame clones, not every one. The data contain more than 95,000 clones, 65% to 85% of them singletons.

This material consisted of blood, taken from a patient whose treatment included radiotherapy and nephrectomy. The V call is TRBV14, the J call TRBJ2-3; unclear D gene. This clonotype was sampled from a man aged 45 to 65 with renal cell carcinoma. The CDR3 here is CASSQVDSSITDTQYF. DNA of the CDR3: TGTGCCAGCAGCCAAGTGGATTCAAGCATCACAGATACGCAGTATTTT.